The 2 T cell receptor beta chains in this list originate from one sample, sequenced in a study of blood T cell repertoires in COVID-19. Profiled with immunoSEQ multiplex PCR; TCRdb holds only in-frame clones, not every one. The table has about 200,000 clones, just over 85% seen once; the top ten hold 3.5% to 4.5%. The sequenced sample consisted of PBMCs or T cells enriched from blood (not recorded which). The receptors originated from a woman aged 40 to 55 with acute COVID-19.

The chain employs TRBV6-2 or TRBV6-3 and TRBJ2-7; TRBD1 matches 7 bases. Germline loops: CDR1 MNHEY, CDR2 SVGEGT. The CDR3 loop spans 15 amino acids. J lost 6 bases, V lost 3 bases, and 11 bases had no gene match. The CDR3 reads CASSYTERGLFEQYF. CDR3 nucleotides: TGTGCCAGCAGTTATACCGAAAGGGGGCTCTTCGAGCAGTACTTC.

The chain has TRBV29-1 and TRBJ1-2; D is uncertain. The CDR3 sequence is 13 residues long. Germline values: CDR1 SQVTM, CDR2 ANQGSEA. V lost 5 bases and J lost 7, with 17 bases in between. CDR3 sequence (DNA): TGCAGCGTTCAACGGGGAAGGGAAGGTGGCTACACCTTC. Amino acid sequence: CSVQRGREGGYTF.